The rows below give T cell receptor beta chains drawn from one sample of a study of blood T cell repertoires in COVID-19. Data came from immunoSEQ multiplex PCR; TCRdb stores just in-frame clones and leaves some out. The repertoire includes approximately 300,000 clones, about 89% of them detected once, and 4.5% to 6.5% sits in the top ten. Sequencing was done on a sample of PBMCs or T cells enriched from blood (not recorded which). The receptors were gathered from a man between 60 and 75 years old who had recovered from COVID-19. The conserved cysteine and the conserved F or W are not part of the CDR3 here. A D gene is named only where the DNA matches it firmly. The size entry is marked missing in some rows and otherwise reads once, few, many or a size class.

D gene	clone size	V gene	J gene	CDR3 protein
-	-	TRBV11-3	TRBJ1-1	ASSLAGGYTEAF
TRBD1	-	TRBV28	TRBJ1-2	ASSPSLTGARYGYT
TRBD1	-	TRBV7-9	TRBJ1-1	ASSSGGSMNTEAF
TRBD1	-	TRBV28	TRBJ2-7	ASRTGGSYEQY
TRBD1	-	TRBV19	TRBJ2-7	ASSTDAGTVREQY
TRBD2	-	TRBV19	TRBJ2-1	ASSIGTSGVNEQF
TRBD2	-	TRBV2	TRBJ2-1	ASGTSGRNEQF
-	-	TRBV7-2	TRBJ2-3	ASTPGLRSTDTQY
TRBD1	-	TRBV9	TRBJ1-2	ASSVLTGVGYT
-	-	TRBV18	TRBJ2-7	ASSTYRDVAYEQY
TRBD1	few	TRBV5-3	TRBJ2-4	ARSIGRGSNRAKNIQY
-	-	TRBV24-1	TRBJ2-1	ATSSLTVTDNEQF
TRBD2	-	TRBV2	TRBJ2-3	ASIKQRTSGSADTQY
-	-	TRBV28	TRBJ1-1	ASSFSPKGPKAF
-	-	TRBV5-1	TRBJ2-1	ASSLSDAPWRGYNEQF
-	-	TRBV3-1/TRBV3-2	TRBJ1-3	ASSLDSHYLGNTIY
TRBD2	-	TRBV4-1	TRBJ2-1	ASSQEPRAGVDFNEQF
-	-	TRBV29-1	TRBJ2-7	SVETGWREQY
TRBD1	-	TRBV29-1	TRBJ2-6	SGLDRSSGANVLT
-	-	TRBV5-5	TRBJ2-1	ASSLVAHPSTQF